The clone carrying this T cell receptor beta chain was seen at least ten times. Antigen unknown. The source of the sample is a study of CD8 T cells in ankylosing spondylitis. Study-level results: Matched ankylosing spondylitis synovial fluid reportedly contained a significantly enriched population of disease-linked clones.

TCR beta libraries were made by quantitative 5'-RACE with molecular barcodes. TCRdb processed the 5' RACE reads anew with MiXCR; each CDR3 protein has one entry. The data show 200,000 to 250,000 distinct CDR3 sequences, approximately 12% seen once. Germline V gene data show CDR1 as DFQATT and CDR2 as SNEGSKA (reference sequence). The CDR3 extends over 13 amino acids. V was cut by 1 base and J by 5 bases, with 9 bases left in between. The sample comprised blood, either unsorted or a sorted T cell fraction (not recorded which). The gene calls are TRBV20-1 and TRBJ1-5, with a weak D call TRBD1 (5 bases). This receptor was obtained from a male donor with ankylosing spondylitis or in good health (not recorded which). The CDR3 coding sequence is TGCAGTGCTAGAGCGGGACCGGATCAGCCCCAGCATTTT. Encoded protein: CSARAGPDQPQHF.